This record covers a single TCR beta chain. Its antigen is undetermined. The CDR3 runs to 12 residues. Deletions cut 8 bases from V and 4 bases from J, with 11 bases between. CDR1 SNHLY and CDR2 FYNNEI come from the germline V gene. The data are from a study of immune evolution from preneoplasia to lung adenocarcinoma. Method: immunoSEQ multiplex PCR; TCRdb's copy keeps in-frame clones and lacks some. Of approximately 4,900 clones listed, roughly 80% were seen once; the top ten hold roughly 6.7%. Study-level findings and limits: Normal lung had the highest top T cell clone frequencies. Highest clonality occurred in KRAS-mutant, not EGFR-mutant or double wild-type, nodules.

This chain joins TRBV2 and TRBJ2-5; D is ambiguous. Sample: FFPE minimally invasive lung adenocarcinoma tissue. This receptor was identified in a person aged 50-75 years with lung adenocarcinoma. CDR3 amino acids: CASGTLGETQYF. CDR3 nucleotides: TGTGCCAGCGGAACCTTGGGAGAGACCCAGTACTTC.